This T cell receptor beta chain was observed in a study of blood T cells in healthy people across ages. Using a J-beta primer mix together with a sample-barcoded 5' primer, a second PCR was run for about 7 to 12 cycles. MiXCR, run by TCRdb on the 5' RACE reads, gives a single entry per CDR3 protein. The sample has hundreds of thousands of distinct CDR3 sequences; around three fifths are singletons. Specimen: blood. The sequence was obtained from a man aged 35-49 years in good health.

The DNA for the CDR3 is TGTGCCAGCAGTTACCGGACAGGACCCCAAGAGACCCAGTACTTC. This gives the protein CASSYRTGPQETQYF. The chain joins TRBV12-3 or TRBV12-4 to TRBJ2-5, with 7 positions matching TRBD1. The trim removed 4 bases at V and 1 base at J, leaving 6 bases unmatched. This CDR3 region has 15 residues.